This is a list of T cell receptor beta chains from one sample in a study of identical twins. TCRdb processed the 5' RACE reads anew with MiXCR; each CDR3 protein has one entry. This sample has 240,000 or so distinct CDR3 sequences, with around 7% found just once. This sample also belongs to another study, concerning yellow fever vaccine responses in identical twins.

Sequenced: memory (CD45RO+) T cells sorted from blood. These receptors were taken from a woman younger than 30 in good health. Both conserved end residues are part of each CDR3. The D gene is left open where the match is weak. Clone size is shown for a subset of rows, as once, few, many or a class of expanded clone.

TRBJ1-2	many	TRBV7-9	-	CASRGTGKPHGYTF	TGTGCCAGCAGGGGTACCGGGAAACCGCATGGCTACACCTTC
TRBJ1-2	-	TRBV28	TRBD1	CASSLAMGDRNYGYTF	TGTGCCAGCAGTTTAGCGATGGGGGACAGAAACTATGGCTACACCTTC
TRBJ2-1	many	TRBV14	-	CASSQVGGESYNEQFF	TGTGCCAGCAGCCAAGTAGGGGGTGAATCCTACAATGAGCAGTTCTTC
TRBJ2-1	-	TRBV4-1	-	CASSQAGVRVPTPSEFF	TGCGCCAGCAGCCAAGCGGGGGTCAGAGTACCCACTCCCTCAGAGTTCTTC
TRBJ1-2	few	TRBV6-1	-	CASSAKALVRQGADNYGYTF	TGTGCCAGCAGTGCAAAGGCCTTAGTACGGCAGGGAGCCGATAACTATGGCTACACCTTC
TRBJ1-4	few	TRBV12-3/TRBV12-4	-	CASSLGGSSNEKLFF	TGTGCCAGCAGTTTAGGGGGCTCGTCTAATGAAAAACTGTTTTTT
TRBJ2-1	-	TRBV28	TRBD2	CASRPGGDEQFF	TGTGCCAGCAGGCCGGGGGGGGATGAGCAGTTCTTC
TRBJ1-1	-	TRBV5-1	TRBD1	CASSPTTGRTEAFF	TGCGCCAGCAGTCCTACGACAGGGCGCACTGAAGCTTTCTTT
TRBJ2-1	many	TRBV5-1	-	CASSPEVQASYEQFF	TGCGCCAGCAGCCCCGAGGTACAGGCTTCTTATGAGCAGTTCTTC
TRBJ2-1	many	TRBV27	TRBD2	CASSQNSGSRGEQFF	TGTGCCAGCAGTCAGAATAGCGGGAGCAGGGGTGAGCAGTTCTTC
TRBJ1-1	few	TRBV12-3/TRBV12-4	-	CASSTGPLMGNTEAFF	TGTGCCAGCAGTACCGGGCCCCTGATGGGGAACACTGAAGCTTTCTTT
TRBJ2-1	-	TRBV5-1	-	CASSLGGTAVQSNEQFF	TGCGCCAGCAGCTTGGGGGGAACGGCGGTACAGTCGAATGAGCAGTTCTTC
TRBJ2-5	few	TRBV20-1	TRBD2	CSATGLAGGKQETQYF	TGCAGTGCAACGGGACTAGCGGGGGGCAAGCAAGAGACCCAGTACTTC
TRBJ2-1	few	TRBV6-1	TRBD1	CASRRQGRNNEQFF	TGTGCCAGCAGAAGACAGGGGCGGAACAATGAGCAGTTCTTC
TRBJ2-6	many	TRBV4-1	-	CASSQDAVSGANVLTF	TGCGCCAGCAGCCAAGATGCAGTCTCTGGGGCCAACGTCCTGACTTTC
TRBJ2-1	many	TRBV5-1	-	CASSLGSSYFNNEQFF	TGCGCCAGCAGCTTGGGTTCCTCGTACTTCAACAATGAGCAGTTCTTC
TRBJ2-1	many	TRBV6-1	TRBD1	CASSNPAGTGPYNEQFF	TGTGCCAGCAGTAATCCTGCCGGGACAGGTCCCTACAATGAGCAGTTCTTC
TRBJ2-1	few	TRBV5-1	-	CASSLGPARGSLEQFF	TGCGCCAGCAGCTTGGGTCCGGCGCGGGGTAGTCTCGAGCAGTTCTTC
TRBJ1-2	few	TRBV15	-	CATSRGDTGGLDGYTF	TGTGCCACCAGCAGAGGCGATACGGGGGGGCTTGATGGCTACACCTTC
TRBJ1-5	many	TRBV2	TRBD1	CASRGTGIRDFALQHQPQHF	TGTGCCAGCAGGGGGACAGGGATCCGGGACTTTGCACTCCAACATCAGCCCCAGCATTTT
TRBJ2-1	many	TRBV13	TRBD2	CASSNSGGNEQFF	TGTGCCAGCAGCAATAGCGGGGGAAATGAGCAGTTCTTC
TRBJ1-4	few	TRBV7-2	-	CASSPVGRLSEKLFF	TGTGCCAGCAGCCCCGTGGGGAGGTTAAGTGAAAAACTGTTTTTT
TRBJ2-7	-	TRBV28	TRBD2	CASSSTGLAVEQYF	TGTGCCAGCAGTTCGACGGGACTAGCTGTCGAGCAGTACTTC
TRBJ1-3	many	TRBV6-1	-	CASRHLGAGQGSSGNTIYF	TGTGCCAGCAGACATCTTGGGGCCGGGCAAGGGAGCTCTGGAAACACCATATATTTT
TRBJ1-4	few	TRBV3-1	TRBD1	CASSQPGTGASEKLFF	TGTGCCAGCAGCCAACCGGGGACAGGGGCAAGTGAAAAACTGTTTTTT
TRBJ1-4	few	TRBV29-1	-	CSVEVRREGEKLFF	TGCAGCGTTGAAGTGCGGCGGGAGGGGGAAAAACTGTTTTTT
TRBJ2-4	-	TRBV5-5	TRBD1	CASRPTGSNIQYF	TGTGCCAGCAGACCGACAGGGTCAAACATTCAGTACTTC
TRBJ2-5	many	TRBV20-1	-	CSAREFTGTSETQYF	TGCAGTGCTAGAGAATTCACAGGAACCTCGGAGACCCAGTACTTC
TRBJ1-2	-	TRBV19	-	CASSPLWANYGYTF	TGTGCCAGTAGCCCGCTCTGGGCTAACTATGGCTACACCTTC
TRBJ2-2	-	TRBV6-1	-	CASRGSGADTGELFF	TGTGCCAGCAGAGGATCGGGGGCAGACACCGGGGAGCTGTTTTTT
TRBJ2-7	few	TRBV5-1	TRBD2	CASSLGGSGRAHFYEQYF	TGCGCCAGCAGCTTGGGTGGAAGCGGGAGGGCCCACTTTTACGAGCAGTACTTC
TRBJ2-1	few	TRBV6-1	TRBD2	CASSEGMGLGNNEQFF	TGTGCCAGCAGTGAAGGCATGGGACTAGGAAACAATGAGCAGTTCTTC
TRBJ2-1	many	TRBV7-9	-	CASSAQGNEQFF	TGTGCCAGCAGTGCGCAGGGCAATGAGCAGTTCTTC
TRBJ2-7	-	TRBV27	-	CASSLSPGYEQYF	TGTGCCAGCAGTTTATCGCCCGGATACGAGCAGTACTTC
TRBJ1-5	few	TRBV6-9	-	CASSPTSGGQPQQF	TGTGCCAGCAGCCCTACCTCCGGGGGGCAGCCCCAGCAATTT
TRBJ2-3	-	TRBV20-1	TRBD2	CSALLAGDPYGTDTQYF	TGCAGTGCTCTCCTAGCGGGGGACCCCTATGGCACAGATACGCAGTATTTT
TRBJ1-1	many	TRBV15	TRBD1	CATSRDWDRANTEAFF	TGTGCCACCAGCAGAGATTGGGACAGGGCAAACACTGAAGCTTTCTTT
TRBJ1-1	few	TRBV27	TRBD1	CASRTTGVAVNTEAFF	TGTGCCAGCAGAACCACAGGGGTGGCGGTGAACACTGAAGCTTTCTTT
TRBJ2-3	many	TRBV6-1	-	CASSEARGGTDTQYF	TGTGCCAGCAGTGAAGCCAGGGGTGGCACAGATACGCAGTATTTT
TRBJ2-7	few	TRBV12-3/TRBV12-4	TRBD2	CASSFSGRGYEQYF	TGTGCCAGCAGTTTTAGCGGGAGAGGGTACGAGCAGTACTTC
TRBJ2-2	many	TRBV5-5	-	CASSLRGAPNTGELFF	TGTGCCAGCAGCTTGAGGGGGGCTCCGAACACCGGGGAGCTGTTTTTT
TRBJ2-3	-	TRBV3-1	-	CASSQEVRVTDTQYF	TGTGCCAGCAGCCAGGAGGTCAGGGTCACAGATACGCAGTATTTT
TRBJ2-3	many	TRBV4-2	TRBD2	CASSQDLSGRADTQYF	TGTGCCAGCAGCCAAGATCTTAGCGGGAGGGCAGATACGCAGTATTTT
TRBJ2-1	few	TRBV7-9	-	CASRASFPLYNEQFF	TGTGCCAGCAGGGCCAGCTTCCCGCTATACAATGAGCAGTTCTTC
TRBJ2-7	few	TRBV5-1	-	CASSFVGGTSYEQYF	TGCGCCAGCAGCTTCGTGGGAGGCACATCCTACGAGCAGTACTTC
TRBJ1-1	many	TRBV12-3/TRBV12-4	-	CASSRGHLNTEAFF	TGTGCCAGCAGTCGGGGACACCTGAACACTGAAGCTTTCTTT
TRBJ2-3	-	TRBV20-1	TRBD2	CSALSGRALDTQYF	TGCAGTGCACTTAGCGGGAGGGCCTTAGATACGCAGTATTTT
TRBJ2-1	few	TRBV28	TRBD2	CASSLSGLAGGRTYNEQFF	TGTGCCAGCAGCCTTAGCGGACTAGCGGGAGGGAGAACCTACAATGAGCAGTTCTTC
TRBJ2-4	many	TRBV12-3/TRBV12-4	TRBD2	CASSLAGGRAKNIQYF	TGTGCCAGCAGTTTAGCGGGGGGGAGGGCCAAAAACATTCAGTACTTC